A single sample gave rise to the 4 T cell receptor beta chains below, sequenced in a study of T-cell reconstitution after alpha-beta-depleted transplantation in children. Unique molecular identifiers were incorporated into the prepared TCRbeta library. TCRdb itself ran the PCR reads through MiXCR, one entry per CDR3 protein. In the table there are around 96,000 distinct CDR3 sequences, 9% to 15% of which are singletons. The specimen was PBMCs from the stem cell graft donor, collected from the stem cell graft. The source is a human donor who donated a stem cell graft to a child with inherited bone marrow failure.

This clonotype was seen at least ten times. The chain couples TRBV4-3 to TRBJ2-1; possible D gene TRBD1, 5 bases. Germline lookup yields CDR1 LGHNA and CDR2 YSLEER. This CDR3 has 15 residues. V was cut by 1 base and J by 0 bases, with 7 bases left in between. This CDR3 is CASSQADSSYNEQFF. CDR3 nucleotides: TGCGCCAGCAGCCAAGCTGACAGCTCCTACAATGAGCAGTTCTTC.

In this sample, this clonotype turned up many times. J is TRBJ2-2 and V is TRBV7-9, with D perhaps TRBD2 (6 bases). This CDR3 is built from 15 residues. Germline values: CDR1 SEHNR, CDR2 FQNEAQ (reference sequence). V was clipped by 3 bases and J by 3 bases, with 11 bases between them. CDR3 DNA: TGTGCCAGCAGCTTTGGGGGAGGAGACACCGGGGAGCTGTTTTTT. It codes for CASSFGGGDTGELFF.

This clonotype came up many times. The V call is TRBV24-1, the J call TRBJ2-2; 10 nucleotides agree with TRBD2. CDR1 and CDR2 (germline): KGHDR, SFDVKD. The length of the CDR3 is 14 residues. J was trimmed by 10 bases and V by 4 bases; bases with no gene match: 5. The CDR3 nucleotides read TGTGCCACCAGTGACCCGCTAGCGGGAGCGGAGCTGTTTTTT. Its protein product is CATSDPLAGAELFF.

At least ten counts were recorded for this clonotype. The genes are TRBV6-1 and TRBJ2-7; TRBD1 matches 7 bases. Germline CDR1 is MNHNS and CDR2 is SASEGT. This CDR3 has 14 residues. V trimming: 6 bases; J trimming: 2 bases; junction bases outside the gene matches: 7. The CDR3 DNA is TGTGCCAGCAGATGGACAGGTCGTACCTACGAGCAGTACTTC. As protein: CASRWTGRTYEQYF.